What follows are 30 T cell receptor beta chains derived from one specimen sequenced in a study of technical replicates of blood from several donors. Measured with immunoSEQ multiplex PCR; TCRdb has only the in-frame clones, and not every one. The sample records tens of thousands of clones, under 96% being singletons. Sequences were obtained from T cells isolated from PBMCs. The origin of the receptors is a human donor in good health.

DNA of the CDR3: TGTGCCAGCAGTTACAATAGTGCCTACGAGCAGTACTTC. Translation gives CASSYNSAYEQYF. The V gene is TRBV6-5, the J gene TRBJ2-7; D gene unclear. Trimming shortened V by 2 bases and J by 2 bases, and 7 bases separated the two germline ends. The germline gives CDR1 MNHEY, CDR2 SVGAGI. The CDR3 has 13 residues.

The chain has TRBV7-9 and TRBJ2-2; D gene unclear. Germline loops: CDR1 SEHNR, CDR2 FQNEAQ (reference sequence). The V gene lost 4 bases and the J gene lost 6 bases, with 9 bases spanning the gap. The CDR3 spans 13 residues. In nucleotides, the CDR3 is TGTGCCAGCAGCTCTCCTCGGGCCGGGGAGCTGTTTTTT. The encoded protein is CASSSPRAGELFF. The full variable domain, completed using reference TRBV7-9 and TRBJ2-2, is DTGVSQNPRHKITKRGQNVTFRCDPISEHNRLYWYRQTLGQGPEFLTYFQNEAQLEKSRLLSDRFSAERPKGSFSTLEIQRTEQGDSAMYLCASSSPRAGELFFGEGSRLTVL.

The chain recombines TRBV19 with TRBJ2-1; D is ambiguous. CDR3 length: 15 residues. Germline assignment: CDR1 LNHDA and CDR2 SQIVND (reference sequence). V lost 6 bases and J 0 bases, leaving 12 bases between the germline ends. In nucleotides, the CDR3 is TGTGCCAGTAGGTCGCGGTCTAGCTCCTACAATGAGCAGTTCTTC. It translates to CASRSRSSSYNEQFF.

CDR3 loop: CASSLDRPGELFF. DNA for the CDR3: TGTGCCAGCAGCTTGGACAGGCCCGGGGAGCTGTTTTTT. This chain uses TRBV11-3 with TRBJ2-2, with 7 bases that match TRBD1. The CDR3 length is 13 residues. V gave up 3 bases and J gave up 6 bases; unmatched junction bases: 1. Germline V lookup: CDR1 SGHNT, CDR2 YENEEA.

The V and J genes are TRBV4-3 and TRBJ2-3; tentatively, D is TRBD2 (5 bases). Germline V gene sequence: CDR1 LGHNA, CDR2 YSLEER. This CDR3 region has 19 residues. V was shortened by 0 bases and J by 4 bases, with 23 bases between the two germline ends. CDR3: CASSQEIPLGSVLPDTQYF. The CDR3 region has the DNA TGCGCCAGCAGCCAAGAAATTCCTTTGGGGAGTGTCCTCCCAGATACGCAGTATTTT.

The chain joins TRBV7-7 to TRBJ2-3, with D perhaps TRBD2 (5 bases). V lost 2 bases and J lost 0, with 9 bases in between. The CDR3 has 15 residues. Per the germline V gene, CDR1 is SSHAT and CDR2 is FNYEAQ (reference sequence). The CDR3 nucleotides are TGTGCCAGCAGCTTATTCGGCGGGAGCACAGATACGCAGTATTTT. It codes for CASSLFGGSTDTQYF.

The genes are TRBV5-6 and TRBJ2-5, with 7 bases identical to TRBD2. The CDR3 runs to 14 residues. The trim removed 0 bases at V and 5 bases at J, leaving 4 bases unmatched. The germline V gene has CDR1 SGHDT and CDR2 YYEEEE. CDR3 region: CASSLAAGRETQYF. CDR3 in DNA: TGTGCCAGCAGCTTGGCAGCCGGGAGGGAGACCCAGTACTTC.

J is TRBJ2-1 and V is TRBV29-1; maybe TRBD1 (6 bases). Trimming cost V 6 bases and J 7 bases, with 16 bases left between them. This CDR3 region has 13 residues. The germline gives CDR1 SQVTM, CDR2 ANQGSEA. The CDR3, as DNA: TGCAGCGTGAACTCACAGGGTGTGAATGAGCAGTTCTTC. Its translation is CSVNSQGVNEQFF.

This chain joins TRBV7-9 and TRBJ2-7; D may be TRBD2 (6 bases). Germline CDR1 is SEHNR and CDR2 is FQNEAQ (reference sequence). This CDR3 is 14 amino acids long. The ends were cut back, 3 bases at V and 6 bases at J, with 15 bases in the middle. The CDR3 is CASSLRGGDLEQYF. CDR3 nucleotides: TGTGCCAGCAGCTTGCGGGGAGGAGATCTCGAGCAGTACTTC.

The chain employs TRBV7-9 and TRBJ2-7; TRBD1 is a possible D gene (6 bases). From germline, CDR1 is SEHNR and CDR2 FQNEAQ (reference sequence). The CDR3 runs 15 residues. Trimming left V 0 bases short and J 3 bases short, with 12 bases between. Here the CDR3 reads CASSLARLTGYEQYF. The CDR3, as DNA: TGTGCCAGCAGCTTAGCCCGACTGACAGGCTACGAGCAGTACTTC.

This clone was seen once. This chain connects TRBV6-1 to TRBJ1-1; D remains ambiguous. V shed 6 bases and J shed 4 bases, with 12 bases lying between them. The germline gives CDR1 MNHNS, CDR2 SASEGT. This CDR3 has 13 residues. This CDR3 reads CASRVYTPTEAFF. Here the CDR3 DNA reads TGTGCCAGCAGAGTTTACACACCCACTGAAGCTTTCTTT.

The chain joins TRBV10-3 to TRBJ2-1; perhaps TRBD1 as D (7 bases). The CDR3 sequence is 11 residues long. Germline CDR1 ENHRY, CDR2 SYGVKD. Trimming stripped 6 bases from V and 9 bases from J, with 9 bases between. The CDR3 protein is CAISQGGEQFF. The CDR3 DNA is TGTGCCATCAGCCAGGGGGGTGAGCAGTTCTTC.

V usage is TRBV9 and J usage is TRBJ2-3; TRBD2 might be the D (6 bases). CDR1 is SGDLS, CDR2 YYNGEE, per germline. V lost 4 bases and J lost 2, with 14 bases in between. There are 15 residues in the CDR3. The CDR3 DNA is TGTGCCAGCAGCCAATATAGCGGACTCACAGATACGCAGTATTTT. Its protein is CASSQYSGLTDTQYF.

This clone was observed a single time. V usage is TRBV4-1 and J usage is TRBJ2-5; the D is unclear. In germline, CDR1 is MGHRA, CDR2 YSYEKL. The CDR3 is 12 residues long. V was pared by 0 bases and J by 5 bases, with 4 bases between. DNA for the CDR3: TGCGCCAGCAGCCAAGATCTGGAGACCCAGTACTTC. Translated, it gives CASSQDLETQYF.

V is TRBV19 and J is TRBJ1-2; a weak D match, TRBD1 (5 bases). This CDR3 region has 14 residues. V lost 5 bases to trimming and J lost 6 bases, with 16 bases between them. Germline assignment: CDR1 LNHDA and CDR2 SQIVND (reference sequence). This chain's CDR3 is CASSSHGGSNGYTF. In nucleotides, the CDR3 is TGTGCCAGTAGTTCCCACGGGGGATCTAATGGCTACACCTTC.

The chain joins TRBV7-6 to TRBJ1-4; 8 bases agree with TRBD1. This CDR3 region has 16 residues. J was trimmed by 3 bases and V by 4 bases; bases with no gene match: 7. Germline values: CDR1 SGHVS, CDR2 FNYEAQ. The CDR3 DNA reads as TGTGCCAGCAGCTCGCATCCAGGGGGCCCTAATGAAAAACTGTTTTTT. This sequence encodes CASSSHPGGPNEKLFF.

The J gene is TRBJ1-5, the V gene TRBV7-9; D call uncertain. The germline V gene has CDR1 SEHNR and CDR2 FQNEAQ (reference sequence). The CDR3 consists of 13 residues. Trimming pared 1 base from V and 4 bases from J, leaving 5 bases between. The CDR3 sequence: CASSLGRNQPQHF. The CDR3 DNA follows: TGTGCCAGCAGCTTAGGCAGAAATCAGCCCCAGCATTTT.

The gene calls are TRBV27 and TRBJ1-1; TRBD1 is a possible D gene (5 bases). The CDR3 length is 14 residues. Germline values: CDR1 MNHEY, CDR2 SMNVEV (reference sequence). V was clipped by 3 bases and J by 3 bases, with 11 bases between them. The CDR3 sequence: CASSFGRGDTEAFF. The CDR3 DNA reads as TGTGCCAGCAGTTTTGGGAGGGGTGACACTGAAGCTTTCTTT.

The chain carries TRBV5-1 and TRBJ2-2, with D perhaps matching TRBD1 (5 bases). Deletions cut 7 bases from V and 1 base from J, with 17 bases between. Per the germline V gene, CDR1 is SGHRS and CDR2 is YFSETQ. The CDR3 length is 16 residues. The CDR3 sequence is CASFFTAQGNTGELFF. CDR3 DNA: TGCGCCAGCTTTTTCACCGCCCAGGGGAACACCGGGGAGCTGTTTTTT.

This clone showed up just once. This chain connects TRBV29-1 to TRBJ1-1, with no clear D. Per germline, CDR1 SQVTM and CDR2 ANQGSEA. The length of the CDR3 is 14 residues. V was cut by 1 base and J by 0 bases, with 9 bases left in between. Written as DNA, the CDR3 is TGCAGCGTTGAAGTCTCGCGAGTGAACACTGAAGCTTTCTTT. Protein product: CSVEVSRVNTEAFF.

The J gene is TRBJ1-1, the V gene TRBV30; 9 bases line up with TRBD1. Germline CDR1 and CDR2: GTSNPN and SVGIG (reference sequence). V trimming: 2 bases; J trimming: 10 bases; junction bases outside the gene matches: 5. The CDR3 is 12 residues long. The CDR3 nucleotides read TGTGCCTGGAGTCCGTGGGGACAGGGAGCTTTCTTT. Protein product: CAWSPWGQGAFF. Together with reference TRBV30 and TRBJ1-1, the CDR3 gives the full variable domain: SQTIHQWPATLVQPVGSPLSLECTVEGTSNPNLYWYRQAAGRGLQLLFYSVGIGQISSEVPQNLSASRPQDRQFILSSKKLLLSDSGFYLCAWSPWGQGAFFGQGTRLTVV.

This clone appeared a single time. This sequence joins TRBV10-2 and TRBJ2-7; 9 positions match TRBD2. Trimming at V came to 7 bases and at J to 5 bases, leaving 12 bases not matched to a gene. The CDR3 contains 15 residues. Germline V gives CDR1 WSHSY, CDR2 SAAADI. The CDR3: CASMGAGGPVNEQYF. CDR3 nucleotide sequence: TGCGCCAGCATGGGTGCGGGAGGGCCTGTAAACGAGCAGTACTTC.

The chain employs TRBV4-1 and TRBJ1-5, with TRBD1 matching 7 bases. The CDR3 contains 14 residues. V shed 3 bases and J 5 bases; nucleotides not matched to a gene: 4. Germline V gene lookup returns CDR1 MGHRA and CDR2 YSYEKL. This chain's CDR3 is CASSHRTGDQPQHF. The CDR3 nucleotides read TGCGCCAGCAGCCACCGGACAGGAGATCAGCCCCAGCATTTT.

The rearrangement links TRBV5-6 to TRBJ1-2; 10 bases agree with TRBD1. This CDR3 is built from 15 residues. Germline V lookup: CDR1 SGHDT, CDR2 YYEEEE. Germline trimming cut 4 bases from V and 5 bases from J; bases unmatched to any gene: 8. In DNA form, the CDR3 reads TGTGCCAGCAGCATTGGGACAGGGGTGCTATATGGCTACACCTTC. Its translation is CASSIGTGVLYGYTF.

The chain carries TRBV27 and TRBJ2-7; 9 bases are a match to TRBD1. Germline V CDR1 and CDR2: MNHEY, SMNVEV (reference sequence). The CDR3 sequence is 14 residues long. V lost 8 bases to trimming and J lost 2 bases; unmatched junction nucleotides: 7. The CDR3 region has the DNA TGTGCCAGCGGCTCCGGGACAGGGCCCTACGAGCAGTACTTC. Translating it yields CASGSGTGPYEQYF.

This rearrangement joins TRBV10-3 to TRBJ1-1; TRBD1 might be the D (5 bases). CDR1 is ENHRY and CDR2 is SYGVKD in the germline V gene. The CDR3 runs 14 residues. Trimming removed 2 bases at V and 8 bases at J, with 15 bases between. The CDR3 protein is CAISEPFTHREAFF. DNA for the CDR3: TGTGCCATCAGTGAGCCCTTTACCCACAGGGAAGCTTTCTTT.

The CDR3 sequence: CASSSQDFYGYTF. The CDR3, as DNA: TGTGCCAGCAGTTCCCAAGACTTCTATGGCTACACCTTC. The chain recombines TRBV6-5 with TRBJ1-2; no clear D gene. The CDR3 length is 13 residues. Germline CDR1 is MNHEY and CDR2 is SVGAGI. The V and J ends lost 4 bases and 4 bases respectively, with 10 bases between them.

The chain has TRBV6-6 and TRBJ2-3; a weak D match, TRBD2 (5 bases). CDR1 and CDR2 from the germline V gene are MNHNY and SVGAGI (reference sequence). The length of the CDR3 is 14 residues. Trimming cost V 3 bases and J 5 bases, with 12 bases left between them. The CDR3 region has the DNA TGTGCCAGCAGTTATCCGCGGGCTGGAGATACGCAGTATTTT. It yields the protein CASSYPRAGDTQYF.

In regard to this clone: Other DNA sequences from this sample encode an identical CDR3 as well. V and J are TRBV19 and TRBJ1-1; no definite D call. The CDR3 has 13 residues. Germline V gives CDR1 LNHDA, CDR2 SQIVND (reference sequence). V was cut by 3 bases and J by 1 base, with 6 bases left in between. The CDR3 region is CASSISGNTEAFF. CDR3 coding DNA: TGTGCCAGTAGTATCTCAGGGAACACTGAAGCTTTCTTT.

J is TRBJ1-5 and V is TRBV19; D not resolved. The V end lost 7 bases, the J end lost 4 bases, and 17 bases lay between the germline ends. Germline CDR1 is LNHDA and CDR2 is SQIVND (reference sequence). There are 15 residues in the CDR3. The DNA of the CDR3 is TGTGCCAGTACCCCCCAGGTGTCAGCAAATCAGCCCCAGCATTTT. This translates into CASTPQVSANQPQHF.